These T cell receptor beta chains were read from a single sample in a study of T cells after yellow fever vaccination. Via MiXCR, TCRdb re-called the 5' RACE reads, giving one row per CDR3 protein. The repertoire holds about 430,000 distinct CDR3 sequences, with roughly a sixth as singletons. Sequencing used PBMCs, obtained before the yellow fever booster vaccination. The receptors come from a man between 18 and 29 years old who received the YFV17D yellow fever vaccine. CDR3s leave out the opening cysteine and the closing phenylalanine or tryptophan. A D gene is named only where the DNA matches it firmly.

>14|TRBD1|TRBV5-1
ASSLAGQGPYNEQF
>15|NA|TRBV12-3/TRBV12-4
ASSLETGTTTNEKLF
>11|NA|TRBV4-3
ASSQGLGDGYT
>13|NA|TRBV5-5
ASSLVAGHWETQY
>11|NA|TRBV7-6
ASSLSGYNEQF
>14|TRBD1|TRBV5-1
ASSLDQGGVNTEAF
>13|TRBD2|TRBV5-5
ASSWRGVSTDTQY
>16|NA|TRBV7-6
ASIPSPPAVSSYNEQF
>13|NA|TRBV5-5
ASSLGASGTDTQY
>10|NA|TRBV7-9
ASTTRADFYQ
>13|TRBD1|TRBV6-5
ASSTGGAGNTEAF
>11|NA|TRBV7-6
ASSLLNGEKLF
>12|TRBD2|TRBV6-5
ASSTAGGLRTQY
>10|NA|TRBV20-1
SARGGEGGQF
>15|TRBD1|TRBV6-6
ASSPPGQGNSNQPQH
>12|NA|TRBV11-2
ASSRLSSYNEQF